This T cell receptor (beta chain) was recorded in a study of Graves' ophthalmopathy and Graves' hyperthyroidism. In the study overall: Cases classed as stable hyperthyroidism had no ophthalmopathy within 18 months of follow-up.

Trimming left V 6 bases short and J 6 bases short, with 10 bases between. The length of the CDR3 is 13 residues. CDR1 and CDR2 (germline): SGHRS, YFSETQ. As the template, RNA transcripts were used to amplify TCR beta CDR3 regions. HTBI primers were used in a first-round RT-PCR, which preceded a second-round multiplex PCR. Via MiXCR, TCRdb re-called the multiplex PCR reads, giving one row per CDR3 protein. The table includes over a million distinct CDR3 sequences, around a third detected once. The TCR originated in an adult man with Graves' hyperthyroidism. The sample consisted of peripheral blood or thyroid tissue (not recorded which). The rearrangement links TRBV5-1 to TRBJ1-6; D remains unclear. The CDR3 DNA reads as TGCGCCAGCACCGAATCTACTAATTCACCCCTCCACTTT. Protein sequence: CASTESTNSPLHF. The variable domain in full, completed from reference TRBV5-1 and TRBJ1-6, reads KAGVTQTPRYLIKTRGQQVTLSCSPISGHRSVSWYQQTPGQGLQFLFEYFSETQRNKGNFPGRFSGRQFSNSRSEMNVSTLELGDSALYLCASTESTNSPLHFGNGTRLTVT.